This is a list of T cell receptor beta chains from one sample in a study of cytomegalovirus exposure and HLA in healthy donors. Here immunoSEQ multiplex PCR was the method, and the copy in TCRdb shows in-frame clones only, minus some. The data contain 100,000 or so clones, roughly three quarters of them singletons. Specimen: PBMCs. The receptors here all came from a man aged 35-49 years in good health and CMV-seronegative. CDR3s include the opening cysteine and the closing phenylalanine or tryptophan. D genes are given only for firm matches. Expanded clones are given a class, and other clones once, few, many or no size at all.

D	size	J	V	DNA	CDR3
TRBD2	.	TRBJ2-1	TRBV5-5	TGTGCCAGCAGCTTAGGCCCTAGCGGGTACAATGAGCAGTTCTTC	CASSLGPSGYNEQFF
.	.	TRBJ1-4	TRBV5-1	TGCGCCAGCAGCCTGGCTAGCACGGGTGAAAAACTGTTTTTT	CASSLASTGEKLFF
TRBD2	.	TRBJ2-3	TRBV7-6	TGTGCCAGCAGCTCCGGGACTAGCACGAGCACAGATACGCAGTATTTT	CASSSGTSTSTDTQYF
TRBD1	.	TRBJ2-7	TRBV5-6	TGTGCCAGCAGCCACGGGACAGACGAGCAGTACTTC	CASSHGTDEQYF
TRBD1	.	TRBJ1-2	TRBV6-1	TGTGCCAGCAGGGGGGACAGCTCTAACTATGGCTACACCTTC	CASRGDSSNYGYTF
TRBD1	few	TRBJ1-3	TRBV29-1	TGCAGCGTCCTCGGGACAGTGAGAAACACCATATATTTT	CSVLGTVRNTIYF
TRBD1	once	TRBJ2-1	TRBV19	TGTGCCAGTAGTCCAGGGGGACCTTACAATGAGCAGTTCTTC	CASSPGGPYNEQFF
.	.	TRBJ1-3	TRBV25-1	TGTGCCAGCAGTGAAGCCCCAGGGGCTGGAAACACCATATATTTT	CASSEAPGAGNTIYF
TRBD1	.	TRBJ1-3	TRBV2	TGTGCCACCTACTCGACAGGGGTAACTGGAAACACCATATATTTT	CATYSTGVTGNTIYF
TRBD2	.	TRBJ2-7	TRBV5-6	TGTGCCAGCAGCTTGGGACTAGCGGAATACGAGCAGTACTTC	CASSLGLAEYEQYF
.	.	TRBJ1-2	TRBV18	TGTGCCAGCTCACCACAGGGGGAGAGTGGCTACACCTTC	CASSPQGESGYTF
.	.	TRBJ1-2	TRBV7-9	TGTGCCAGCAGCTCCCACGGAGTTAGTAACTATGGCTACACCTTC	CASSSHGVSNYGYTF
TRBD1	.	TRBJ2-7	TRBV4-1	TGCGCCAGCAGCCCCCGACAGGGTACCTACGAGCAGTACTTC	CASSPRQGTYEQYF